Sequencing of this T cell receptor (beta chain) was carried out in a study of T cells in Graves' hyperthyroidism and ophthalmopathy. This clonotype was counted only a few times. This CDR3 contains 16 residues. Germline-derived CDR1 and CDR2 are SGHTA and FQGNSA. V gave up 0 bases and J gave up 2 bases, with 14 bases separating them. Amplified TCR beta CDR3 regions came from RNA transcripts. First-round RT-PCR with HTBI primers amplified the TCR CDR3 region. TCRdb ran MiXCR on the multiplex PCR reads and lists one entry per CDR3 protein. Of around 540,000 distinct CDR3 sequences detected, around 42% appear once; the ten largest clones hold just under 8.5%.

This receptor was obtained from a woman under 30 with Graves' hyperthyroidism. The rearrangement joins TRBV7-2 to TRBJ2-7; D possibly corresponds to TRBD2 (7 bases). What was sequenced was peripheral blood or thyroid tissue (not recorded which). The CDR3 spells CASSLALIGGPYEQYF. The DNA of the CDR3 is TGTGCCAGCAGCTTAGCGCTTATCGGGGGGCCCTACGAGCAGTACTTC. Full variable domain (missing parts from reference TRBV7-2 and TRBJ2-7): GAGVSQSPSNKVTEKGKDVELRCDPISGHTALYWYRQSLGQGLEFLIYFQGNSAPDKSGLPSDRFSAERTGGSVSTLTIQRTQQEDSAVYLCASSLALIGGPYEQYFGPGTRLTVT.